Each of the 30 T cell receptor beta chains below was sequenced from the same sample in a study of blood T cell repertoires in COVID-19. Profiling relied on immunoSEQ multiplex PCR, and the TCRdb table lists in-frame clones only, not all of them. The table has fewer than 75,000 clones, approximately 87% seen once; the top ten hold 3.5% to 5%. The specimen sequenced was peripheral blood. These receptors were taken from a man between 50 and 59 years old with active COVID-19.

This clone was found a few times. This chain joins TRBV6-5 and TRBJ1-2, with 7 bases aligning to TRBD1. This CDR3 has 14 amino acids. The germline V gene has CDR1 MNHEY and CDR2 SVGAGI. The V gene end was trimmed by 4 bases and the J gene end by 6 bases; junction bases not matched to a gene: 8. CDR3 coding DNA: TGTGCCAGCAGTTCCCAGGGGGGCGCCGATGGCTACACCTTC. Protein: CASSSQGGADGYTF.

The chain joins TRBV28 to TRBJ1-1, with 7 positions matching TRBD1. The J segment lost 5 bases and the V segment lost 5 bases, leaving 8 bases of the junction unmatched. The germline V gene encodes CDR1 MDHEN and CDR2 SYDVKM. The CDR3 spans 14 residues. CDR3 in DNA: TGTGCCAGCAGTCCGACAGGGAGGTCGACTGAAGCTTTCTTT. As protein: CASSPTGRSTEAFF.

The chain is built from TRBV28 and TRBJ1-4; D perhaps matches TRBD1 (6 bases). CDR1 and CDR2 (germline): MDHEN, SYDVKM. Trimming pared 3 bases from V and 4 bases from J, leaving 12 bases between. The length of the CDR3 is 15 residues. CDR3 sequence: CASSFQDSLNEKLFF. CDR3 in DNA: TGTGCCAGCAGTTTTCAGGACAGCCTTAATGAAAAACTGTTTTTT.

This sequence joins TRBV5-8 and TRBJ1-6; no definite D call. This CDR3 has 15 residues. Trimming shortened V by 1 base and J by 5 bases, and 10 bases separated the two germline ends. Germline loops: CDR1 SGHTS, CDR2 YDEGEE. This CDR3 reads CASSLLKQNNSPLHF. The CDR3, as DNA: TGTGCCAGCAGCTTGTTAAAACAGAATAATTCACCCCTCCACTTT.

The rearrangement links TRBV18 to TRBJ1-1, with 7 bases lining up with TRBD1. Trimming cost V 3 bases and J 1 base; bases outside gene matches: 2. The CDR3 length is 14 residues. The V gene's germline CDR1 is KGHSH and CDR2 LQKENI. The CDR3 coding sequence is TGTGCCAGCTCACCGCAGGGGGGGAACACTGAAGCTTTCTTT. It translates to CASSPQGGNTEAFF.

This chain joins TRBV2 and TRBJ1-3; D gene unclear. CDR3 size: 16 residues. Deletions cut 9 bases from V and 0 bases from J, with 18 bases between. Germline assignment: CDR1 SNHLY and CDR2 FYNNEI. This chain's CDR3 is CASSLSPGNSGNTIYF. The CDR3, as DNA: TGTGCCAGTTCCTTATCCCCGGGAAACTCTGGAAACACCATATATTTT.

The V call is TRBV6-2 or TRBV6-3, the J call TRBJ2-3, with TRBD2 matching over 9 bases. The V gene's germline CDR1 is MNHEY and CDR2 SVGEGT. V lost 5 bases to trimming and J lost 1 base; unmatched junction nucleotides: 13. CDR3 length: 18 residues. CDR3 sequence: CASSAPRASGRRTDTQYF. Here the CDR3 DNA reads TGTGCCAGCAGTGCCCCTCGAGCGAGCGGGAGGCGCACAGATACGCAGTATTTT.

The chain couples TRBV4-3 to TRBJ2-7; 10 positions agree with TRBD1. The CDR3 contains 16 residues. Germline V lookup: CDR1 LGHNA, CDR2 YSLEER. V lost 3 bases, J lost 5 bases, and 10 bases stayed unmatched. DNA for the CDR3: TGCGCCAGCAGCCACCAGCCCGGGACAGGGGCTGACGAGCAGTACTTC. It yields the protein CASSHQPGTGADEQYF.

This clone was seen a handful of times. CDR3 sequence: CSVAAGGSYNEQFF. CDR3 in DNA: TGCAGCGTTGCGGCGGGAGGCTCCTACAATGAGCAGTTCTTC. V is TRBV29-1 and J is TRBJ2-1; 8 bases are shared with TRBD2. In germline, CDR1 is SQVTM, CDR2 ANQGSEA. Losses at the gene ends were 4 bases for V and 0 bases for J; bases not matched to a gene: 2. The CDR3 is made up of 14 amino acids.

The genes are TRBV11-1 and TRBJ2-5; D is possibly TRBD2 (6 bases). V lost 5 bases to trimming and J lost 4 bases, with 17 bases between them. CDR1 and CDR2 from the germline V gene are SGHAT and FQDESV (reference sequence). This CDR3 has 15 amino acids. The CDR3 bases are TGTGCCAGCAGCCCCCGGGACTCCCTGTTAGAGACCCAGTACTTC. This gives the protein CASSPRDSLLETQYF.

The chain has TRBV6-6 and TRBJ2-7; D unresolved. This CDR3 is built from 13 residues. From germline, CDR1 is MNHNY and CDR2 SVGAGI (reference sequence). The V end was cut by 5 bases, the J end by 1 base, with 9 bases between. The chain's CDR3 is CASSIPGSYEQYF. The DNA of the CDR3 is TGTGCCAGCAGTATTCCAGGTTCCTACGAGCAGTACTTC.

The CDR3 DNA reads TGCGCCAGCAGCTTGGGACAGGGGGTGAACACTGAAGCTTTCTTT. Translated, it gives CASSLGQGVNTEAFF. The V call is TRBV5-1, the J call TRBJ1-1; TRBD1 matches 9 bases. With 0 bases clipped from V and 0 bases from J, the junction kept 0 bases outside the gene matches. Per the germline V gene, CDR1 is SGHRS and CDR2 is YFSETQ. The CDR3 extends over 15 amino acids.

This chain uses TRBV6-1 with TRBJ1-3, with D possibly being TRBD1 (6 bases). V gave up 4 bases and J gave up 0 bases, with 13 bases separating them. The CDR3 is made up of 16 amino acids. Per the germline V gene, CDR1 is MNHNS and CDR2 is SASEGT. The CDR3 coding sequence is TGTGCCAGCAGTGGACTGGGGGACAACTCTGGAAACACCATATATTTT. Protein product: CASSGLGDNSGNTIYF.

This clone has just a few counts. The J gene is TRBJ1-2, the V gene TRBV11-2, with a tentative D call TRBD1 (5 bases). CDR1 and CDR2 from the germline V gene are SGHAT and FQNNGV. V shed 4 bases and J shed 7 bases, with 22 bases lying between them. The CDR3 runs 16 residues. The DNA of the CDR3 is TGTGCCAGCAGCTCTCCGCGGGGACGGAGTCTCCGTGGCTACACCTTC. The encoded protein is CASSSPRGRSLRGYTF.

V usage is TRBV15 and J usage is TRBJ2-7; 7 positions agree with TRBD1. Germline CDR1 and CDR2: LNHNV and YYDKDF (reference sequence). The CDR3 is 15 residues long. J gave up 2 bases and V 2 bases, and 6 bases lay outside the gene matches. The DNA for the CDR3 is TGTGCCACCAGCAGACTGTCGGGACAGCCCTACGAGCAGTACTTC. Translated: CATSRLSGQPYEQYF.

J is TRBJ2-3 and V is TRBV7-9; D ambiguous. V was pared by 5 bases and J by 0 bases, with 12 bases between. This CDR3 has 15 residues. Germline V gene sequence: CDR1 SEHNR, CDR2 FQNEAQ (reference sequence). CDR3 nucleotide sequence: TGTGCCAGCAGCCCATCCGTGGCAAGCACAGATACGCAGTATTTT. Its translation is CASSPSVASTDTQYF.

The V gene is TRBV2, the J gene TRBJ2-6; TRBD1 might be the D (6 bases). The length of the CDR3 is 16 residues. V lost 6 bases, J lost 1 base, and 13 bases lay in between. Germline CDR1 and CDR2: SNHLY and FYNNEI. CDR3 in amino acids: CASRRGYSSGANVLTF. DNA of the CDR3: TGTGCCAGCAGAAGGGGGTACTCATCTGGGGCCAACGTCCTGACTTTC.

In this sample, this clone turned up once. The V and J genes are TRBV10-3 and TRBJ2-7; TRBD1 matches at 8 bases. This CDR3 is 13 amino acids long. In germline, CDR1 is ENHRY, CDR2 SYGVKD. With 10 bases clipped from V and 4 bases from J, the junction kept 9 bases outside the gene matches. DNA of the CDR3: TGTGCCAGCTCTCAGGGGGCGGAATACGAGCAGTACTTC. Its translation: CASSQGAEYEQYF.

CDR3: CSVEVRGSPSYEQYF. The CDR3, as DNA: TGCAGCGTTGAAGTGAGAGGGTCCCCTTCCTACGAGCAGTACTTC. This chain uses TRBV29-1 with TRBJ2-7; the D gene is possibly TRBD2 (5 bases). The CDR3 has 15 amino acids. V lost 1 base and J lost 1, with 14 bases in between. In germline, CDR1 is SQVTM, CDR2 ANQGSEA.

The rearrangement links TRBV5-6 to TRBJ2-5; 11 bases are a match to TRBD2. The CDR3 contains 16 residues. Trimming at V came to 4 bases and at J to 5 bases, leaving 10 bases not matched to a gene. CDR1 and CDR2 (germline): SGHDT, YYEEEE. CDR3: CASSPPSGRRGETQYF. CDR3 bases: TGTGCCAGCAGCCCTCCTAGCGGGAGGCGCGGGGAGACCCAGTACTTC.

The chain carries TRBV4-1 and TRBJ2-1; 11 nucleotides line up with TRBD2. This CDR3 comprises 16 residues. V dropped 3 bases and J dropped 4; count of bases not matched to a gene: 5. Germline assignment: CDR1 MGHRA and CDR2 YSYEKL. The DNA for the CDR3 is TGCGCCAGCAGCCAGGGGGCTAGCGGGGGGTACAATGAGCAGTTCTTC. Translated: CASSQGASGGYNEQFF.

The gene calls are TRBV29-1 and TRBJ1-2; no definite D call. Germline CDR1 is SQVTM and CDR2 is ANQGSEA. V was shortened by 5 bases and J by 4 bases, with 8 bases between the two germline ends. This CDR3 contains 11 residues. This chain's CDR3 is CSVSSGYGYTF. Here the CDR3 DNA reads TGCAGCGTTAGTAGTGGCTATGGCTACACCTTC.

This sequence joins TRBV6-5 and TRBJ2-1; TRBD1 is a possible D gene (6 bases). CDR3 length: 14 residues. In germline, CDR1 is MNHEY, CDR2 SVGAGI. V lost 7 bases and J 2 bases, leaving 12 bases between the germline ends. Here the CDR3 DNA reads TGTGCCAGCACCCCGACAGGACCCTACAATGAGCAGTTCTTC. This sequence encodes CASTPTGPYNEQFF.

The chain employs TRBV7-2 and TRBJ1-2, with 7 bases lining up with TRBD1. The CDR3 spans 12 residues. Germline CDR1 SGHTA, CDR2 FQGNSA. With V trimmed by 7 bases and J by 5 bases, 4 bases remained unmatched. The CDR3 sequence is CASTLTGYGYTF. The CDR3 DNA follows: TGTGCCAGCACCTTGACAGGGTATGGCTACACCTTC.

The CDR3, as DNA: TGTGCCAGCAGCCTAGACAGGGCCAACATTCAGTACTTC. Translation: CASSLDRANIQYF. This rearrangement joins TRBV12-3 or TRBV12-4 to TRBJ2-4; 7 nucleotides match TRBD1. Trimming cost V 6 bases and J 7 bases; bases outside gene matches: 6. The length of the CDR3 is 13 residues.

The genes are TRBV9 and TRBJ2-3, with TRBD2 matching 8 bases. CDR3 size: 17 residues. V lost 0 bases to trimming and J lost 2 bases; unmatched junction nucleotides: 8. CDR1 is SGDLS, CDR2 YYNGEE, per germline. The CDR3 DNA reads as TGTGCCAGCAGCGTAGCTGGGCGGGGGGTACCCACAGATACGCAGTATTTT. Encoded protein: CASSVAGRGVPTDTQYF.

The genes are TRBV5-5 and TRBJ2-5, with a weak D call TRBD1 (5 bases). V was shortened by 4 bases and J by 3 bases, with 13 bases between the two germline ends. CDR3 length equals 14 residues. The germline CDR1 and CDR2 sequences are SGHKS and YYEKEE (reference sequence). CDR3 DNA sequence: TGTGCCAGCAGCCACGACAGATTGAAAGAGACCCAGTACTTC. Amino acid sequence: CASSHDRLKETQYF.

This rearrangement joins TRBV27 to TRBJ1-6; D perhaps matches TRBD1 (5 bases). The length of the CDR3 is 17 residues. With 6 bases removed from V and 6 bases from J, the gap between germline ends came to 21 bases. Germline CDR1 MNHEY, CDR2 SMNVEV (reference sequence). This CDR3 is CASRTSGTANFNSPLHF. CDR3 sequence (DNA): TGTGCCAGCAGGACTAGCGGGACGGCTAATTTTAATTCACCCCTCCACTTT.

The DNA for the CDR3 is TGTGCCAGCTCGAACAGGGGACTAGCCAAAAACATTCAGTACTTC. This codes for CASSNRGLAKNIQYF. The rearrangement uses TRBV19 and TRBJ2-4; weak D call: TRBD1 (7 bases). CDR1 and CDR2 (germline): LNHDA, SQIVND (reference sequence). Trimming took off 9 bases at V and 0 bases at J, with 15 bases between the two ends. CDR3 size: 15 residues.

V usage is TRBV5-1 and J usage is TRBJ2-2, with 11 bases matching TRBD2. V was pared by 4 bases and J by 5 bases, with 4 bases of the junction left unmatched. CDR3 length: 15 amino acids. The germline V gene has CDR1 SGHRS and CDR2 YFSETQ. The DNA of the CDR3 is TGCGCCAGCAGCCCGTTAGCGGGAGGGACCGGGGAGCTGTTTTTT. Residues: CASSPLAGGTGELFF.